This TCR beta chain appears in the sequencing data of a study of shared clonotypes between healthy human individuals. Sequenced by immunoSEQ multiplex PCR; TCRdb stores in-frame clones only, minus some. The table shows over a million clones, with around 98% occurring only once. This clone occurred once. The CDR3 length is 17 residues. Germline-derived CDR1 and CDR2 are SGHNT and YYREEE (reference sequence). V was pared by 1 base and J by 6 bases, with 12 bases of the junction left unmatched. The rearrangement joins TRBV5-4 to TRBJ2-3; TRBD2 agrees at 9 bases. The sequencing sample was made of naive CD4+ T cells sorted from blood. Subset given: CD45RA+ positively selected. The clonotype was recovered from a man aged 30 to 45 in good health. The CDR3 DNA reads as TGTGCCAGCAGCTTGCGCGGGAGGGTCTTTGGGGAGGATACGCAGTATTTT. Its translation: CASSLRGRVFGEDTQYF.